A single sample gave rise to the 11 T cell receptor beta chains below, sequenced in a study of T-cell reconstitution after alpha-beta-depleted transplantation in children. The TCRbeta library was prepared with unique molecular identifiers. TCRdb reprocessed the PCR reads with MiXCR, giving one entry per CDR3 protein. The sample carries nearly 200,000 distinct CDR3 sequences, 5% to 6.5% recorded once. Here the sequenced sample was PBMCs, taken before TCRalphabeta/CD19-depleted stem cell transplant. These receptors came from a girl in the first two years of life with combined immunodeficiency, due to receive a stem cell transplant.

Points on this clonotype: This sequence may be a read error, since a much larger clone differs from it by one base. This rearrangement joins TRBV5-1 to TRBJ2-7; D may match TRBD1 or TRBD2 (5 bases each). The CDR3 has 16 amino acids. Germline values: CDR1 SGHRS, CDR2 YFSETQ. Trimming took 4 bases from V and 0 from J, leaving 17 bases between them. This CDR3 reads CASSTGGNIISYEQYF. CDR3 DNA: TGCGCCAGCAGCACTGGGGGAAACATAATCTCCTACGAGCAGTACTTC.

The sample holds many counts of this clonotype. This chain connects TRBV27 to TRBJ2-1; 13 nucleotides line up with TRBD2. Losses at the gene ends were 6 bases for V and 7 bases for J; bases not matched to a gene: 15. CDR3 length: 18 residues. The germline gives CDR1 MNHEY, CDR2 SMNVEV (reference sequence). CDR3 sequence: CASRQNPGLAGFDNEQFF. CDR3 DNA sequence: TGTGCCAGCAGACAAAATCCGGGACTAGCGGGGTTTGATAATGAGCAGTTCTTC.

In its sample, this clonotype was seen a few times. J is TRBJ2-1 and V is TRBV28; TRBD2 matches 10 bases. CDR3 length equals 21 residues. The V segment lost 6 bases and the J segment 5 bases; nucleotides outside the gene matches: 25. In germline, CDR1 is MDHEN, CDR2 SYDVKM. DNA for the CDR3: TGTGCCAGCAGGCCTGGAAAGGGGATTTGGTTACTAGCGGGAAGCCACAATGAGCAGTTCTTC. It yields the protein CASRPGKGIWLLAGSHNEQFF.

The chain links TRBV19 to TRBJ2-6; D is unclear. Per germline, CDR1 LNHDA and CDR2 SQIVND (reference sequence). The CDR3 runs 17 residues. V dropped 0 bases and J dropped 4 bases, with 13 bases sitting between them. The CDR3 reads CASSIDQRSGGANVLTF. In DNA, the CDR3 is TGTGCCAGTAGTATAGATCAAAGGTCGGGCGGGGCCAACGTCCTGACTTTC.

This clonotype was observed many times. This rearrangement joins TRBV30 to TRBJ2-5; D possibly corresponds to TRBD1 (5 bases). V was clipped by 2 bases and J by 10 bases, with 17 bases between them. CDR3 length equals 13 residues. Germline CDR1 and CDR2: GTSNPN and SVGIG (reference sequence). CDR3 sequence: CAWSLRAGNIQYF. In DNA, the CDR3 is TGTGCCTGGAGTTTAAGGGCAGGGAATATCCAGTACTTC.

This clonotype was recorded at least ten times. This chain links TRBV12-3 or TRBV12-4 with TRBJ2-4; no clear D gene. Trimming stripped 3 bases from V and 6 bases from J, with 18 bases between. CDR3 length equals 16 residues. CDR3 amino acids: CASSFSVGRNPNIQYF. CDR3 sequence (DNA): TGTGCCAGCAGTTTCTCGGTCGGTCGGAATCCAAACATTCAGTACTTC.

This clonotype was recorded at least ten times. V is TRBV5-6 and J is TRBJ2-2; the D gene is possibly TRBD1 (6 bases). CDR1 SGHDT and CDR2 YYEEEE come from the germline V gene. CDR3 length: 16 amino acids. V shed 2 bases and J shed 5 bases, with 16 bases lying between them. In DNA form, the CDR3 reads TGTGCCAGCAGCTTTAGACAGGCCGCAGGAACCGGGGAGCTGTTTTTT. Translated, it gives CASSFRQAAGTGELFF.

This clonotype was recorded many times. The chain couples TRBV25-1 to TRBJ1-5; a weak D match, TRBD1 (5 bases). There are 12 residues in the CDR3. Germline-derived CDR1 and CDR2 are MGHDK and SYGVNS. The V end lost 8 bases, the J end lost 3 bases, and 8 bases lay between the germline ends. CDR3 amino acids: CASGGINQPQHF. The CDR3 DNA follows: TGTGCCAGCGGGGGGATCAATCAGCCCCAGCATTTT.

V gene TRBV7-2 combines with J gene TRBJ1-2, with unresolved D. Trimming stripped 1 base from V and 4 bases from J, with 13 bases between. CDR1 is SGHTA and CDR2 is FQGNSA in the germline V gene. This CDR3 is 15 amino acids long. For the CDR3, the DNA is TGTGCCAGCAGCTTAGAGGCAGCCCCTAGCTATGGCTACACCTTC. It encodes CASSLEAAPSYGYTF. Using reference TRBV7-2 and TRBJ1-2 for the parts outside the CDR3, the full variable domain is GAGVSQSPSNKVTEKGKDVELRCDPISGHTALYWYRQSLGQGLEFLIYFQGNSAPDKSGLPSDRFSAERTGGSVSTLTIQRTQQEDSAVYLCASSLEAAPSYGYTFGSGTRLTVV.

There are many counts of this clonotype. In DNA form, the CDR3 reads TGTGCCAGCAGTGCAACCGGGACAGAGGGGTTGGGCGAGCAGTACTTC. Translation: CASSATGTEGLGEQYF. The V and J genes are TRBV7-9 and TRBJ2-7; TRBD1 matches at 7 bases. V lost 6 bases to trimming and J lost 6 bases; unmatched junction nucleotides: 17. Per the germline V gene, CDR1 is SEHNR and CDR2 is FQNEAQ (reference sequence). The CDR3 is 16 amino acids.

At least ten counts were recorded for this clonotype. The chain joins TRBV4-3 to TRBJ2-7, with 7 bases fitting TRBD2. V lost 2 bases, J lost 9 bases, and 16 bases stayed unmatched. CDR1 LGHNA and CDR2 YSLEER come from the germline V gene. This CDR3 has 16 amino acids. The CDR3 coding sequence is TGCGCCAGCAGCCAACATCTTCGGCGGGAGTCATATAGGCAGTACTTC. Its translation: CASSQHLRRESYRQYF.